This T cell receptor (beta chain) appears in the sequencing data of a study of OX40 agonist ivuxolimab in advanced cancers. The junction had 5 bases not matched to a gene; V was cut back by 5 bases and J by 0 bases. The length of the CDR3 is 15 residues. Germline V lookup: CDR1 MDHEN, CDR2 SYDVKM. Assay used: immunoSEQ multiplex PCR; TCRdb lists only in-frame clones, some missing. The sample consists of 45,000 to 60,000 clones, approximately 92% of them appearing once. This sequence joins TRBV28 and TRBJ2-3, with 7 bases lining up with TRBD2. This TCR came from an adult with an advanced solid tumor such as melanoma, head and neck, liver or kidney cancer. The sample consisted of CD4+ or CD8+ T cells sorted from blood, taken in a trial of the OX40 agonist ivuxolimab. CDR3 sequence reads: CASSHREASTDTQYF. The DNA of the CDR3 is TGTGCCAGCAGTCACCGGGAGGCAAGCACAGATACGCAGTATTTT.